These T cell receptor beta chains were read from a single sample in a study of draining lymph node invasion in breast cancer. TCRdb redid the calling of the bulk RNA-seq reads with MiXCR, one entry per CDR3 protein. Seen here are around 2,700 distinct CDR3 sequences, around 67% observed once, and the top ten hold roughly 2.9%. Sequencing was done on a sample of sorted memory Tregs from a lymph node. The source of these receptors is a female donor with luminal breast cancer. CDR3s include the opening cysteine and the closing phenylalanine or tryptophan. D genes are given only for firm matches. Not every row has a clone size; where given, it reads once, few, many or a size class.

>TRBD2|TRBJ2-1|TRBV3-1|.
TGTGCCAGCACCCGAGGACTAGCCCTTCACAATGAGCAGTTCTTC
CASTRGLALHNEQFF
>.|TRBJ1-6|TRBV28|once
TGTGCCAGCAGTTTTAGGGGCGATAATTCACCCCTCCACTTT
CASSFRGDNSPLHF
>TRBD1|TRBJ1-1|TRBV15|.
TGTGCCACCAGCCCACAGGGGGCTGACACTGAAGCTTTCTTT
CATSPQGADTEAFF
>.|TRBJ2-2|TRBV3-1|few
TGTGCCAGCAGCCAGGTGCAAGGGGGCACCGGGGAGCTGTTTTTT
CASSQVQGGTGELFF
>.|TRBJ1-5|TRBV11-1|.
TGTGCCAGCAGCTTAGGGGGGGCCTTGGCGCAGCCCCAGCATTTT
CASSLGGALAQPQHF
>.|TRBJ2-6|TRBV19|few
TGTGCCAGTGGCGGAGAGACCTTCTTGAGCTCTGGGGCCAACGTCCTGACTTTC
CASGGETFLSSGANVLTF
>TRBD1|TRBJ1-1|TRBV5-4|.
TGTGCCAGCAGCGTCGGACAGGTGAACACTGAAGCTTTCTTT
CASSVGQVNTEAFF
>TRBD1|TRBJ1-6|TRBV4-2|.
TGTGCCAGCAGCCAAGAACGTCCAGGGGGCCATTCACCCCTCCACTTT
CASSQERPGGHSPLHF
>.|TRBJ1-1|TRBV6-6|.
TGTGCCAGCAGTTACGGTGGGATGAACACTGAAGCTTTCTTT
CASSYGGMNTEAFF
>TRBD1|TRBJ1-5|TRBV4-1|.
TGCGCCAGCAGCCAAGGGACAGGGGGCCAGCCCCAGCATTTT
CASSQGTGGQPQHF
>.|TRBJ1-2|TRBV3-1|.
TGTGCCAGCAGCCCGACGGACGGCCTCTCCGGGGGCTACACCTTC
CASSPTDGLSGGYTF
>TRBD2|TRBJ2-5|TRBV7-7|.
TGTGCCAGCAGCTTAGGGACTAGCGGGGGGTACCAAGAGACCCAGTACTTC
CASSLGTSGGYQETQYF
>TRBD1|TRBJ1-5|TRBV19|once
TGTGCCAGTAGTGGGGACAGGGGCGCTTATCAGCCCCAGCATTTT
CASSGDRGAYQPQHF
>.|TRBJ1-3|TRBV10-3|.
TGTGCCATCAGTGAGTCGGTGGGGCGGAACTCTGGAAACACCATATATTTT
CAISESVGRNSGNTIYF
>.|TRBJ2-4|TRBV5-6|.
TGTGCCAGCAGCGACAGACGGGCCAAAAACATTCAGTACTTC
CASSDRRAKNIQYF
>.|TRBJ1-4|TRBV11-1|.
TGTGCCAGCAGCACTACAGGGAATGAAAAACTGTTTTTT
CASSTTGNEKLFF
>.|TRBJ1-2|TRBV5-4|.
TGTGCCAGCAGCTCTCAGGGGTATGGCTACACCTTC
CASSSQGYGYTF
>TRBD1|TRBJ1-3|TRBV6-1|few
TGTGCCAGCACCCACAGGGGCCCTGGAAACACCATATATTTT
CASTHRGPGNTIYF
>.|TRBJ1-1|TRBV19|.
TGTGCCAGTAGTGCGAAGGGCACTGAAGCTTTCTTT
CASSAKGTEAFF
>.|TRBJ2-7|TRBV30|once
TGTGCCTGGAGTGGCGCCTACGAGCAGTACTTC
CAWSGAYEQYF
>.|TRBJ1-5|TRBV20-1|.
TGCAGTGCTACGCAAGGAACAGTTGGGCGCAATCAGCCCCAGCATTTT
CSATQGTVGRNQPQHF
>.|TRBJ2-1|TRBV6-6|few
TGTGCCAGCAGTTACAATGAGCAGTTCTTC
CASSYNEQFF
>.|TRBJ1-1|TRBV19|.
TGTGCCAGTAGTATGGCGAATGCAGGGCACACTGAAGCTTTCTTT
CASSMANAGHTEAFF
>TRBD1|TRBJ2-3|TRBV6-5|.
TGTGCCAGCAGTTTAAGCCGACAGGGTTCTAATACGCAGTATTTT
CASSLSRQGSNTQYF
>TRBD1|TRBJ1-3|TRBV20-1|.
TGCAGTGCTAGAGATCGGCGTGCAGGGGGCTCTGGAAACACCATATATTTT
CSARDRRAGGSGNTIYF
>.|TRBJ2-5|TRBV6-2/TRBV6-3|.
TGTGCCAGCAGTTACGGGGGGGCAGGGCGAGAGACCCAGTACTTC
CASSYGGAGRETQYF
>.|TRBJ2-2|TRBV7-7|.
TGTGCCAGCAGCGAGACTTGGAACACCGGGGGGCTGTTTTTT
CASSETWNTGGLFF
>TRBD1|TRBJ1-6|TRBV10-2|few
TGCGCCAGCAGGCCACAGGGGGGGGGACATTCACCCCTCCACTTT
CASRPQGGGHSPLHF
>.|TRBJ1-1|TRBV6-6|.
TGTGCCAGCAGTTCACCCCAGGGTAGGGGGACTGAAGCTTTCTTT
CASSSPQGRGTEAFF
>.|TRBJ2-5|TRBV5-1|few
TGCGCCAGCAGCGCTGGTAGTGGCCAAGAGACCCAGTACTTC
CASSAGSGQETQYF
>TRBD1|TRBJ1-2|TRBV7-9|few
TGTGCCAGCAGCGTACCGGGACAGGGGCACGGCTACACCTTC
CASSVPGQGHGYTF
>TRBD2|TRBJ2-1|TRBV11-2|.
TGTGCCAGCAGCTTACTGGCGGGGGGGCCATACAATGAGCAGTTCTTC
CASSLLAGGPYNEQFF
>.|TRBJ2-5|TRBV11-2|.
TGTGCCAGCAGCTTAGTCGGTACCCTAGAGACCCAGTACTTC
CASSLVGTLETQYF
>.|TRBJ1-4|TRBV6-5|.
TGTGCCAGCAGTCCCGCAGGAGAAAAACTGTTTTTT
CASSPAGEKLFF
>TRBD1|TRBJ1-1|TRBV5-1|.
TGCGCCAGCAGCCCAAGACAGGGCGCCACTGAAGCTTTCTTT
CASSPRQGATEAFF
>.|TRBJ1-5|TRBV7-9|.
TGTGCCACCCAACTAGGGGGGAGCAATCAGCCCCAGCATTTT
CATQLGGSNQPQHF
>.|TRBJ1-1|TRBV7-3|.
TGTGCCAGCAGCTTCGCATGTGCGGTCCTCTACCTCGCTGAAGCTTTCTTT
CASSFACAVLYLAEAFF
>.|TRBJ1-1|TRBV2|.
TGTGCCAGCAGCACAGGGCGTCTGAACACTGAAGCTTTCTTT
CASSTGRLNTEAFF
>.|TRBJ2-6|TRBV5-1|.
TGCGCCAGCAGCTCGACTGGAGTCTCTGGGGCCAACGTCCTGACTTTC
CASSSTGVSGANVLTF
>TRBD1|TRBJ1-1|TRBV5-6|once
TGTGCCAGCAGCCCACAGGGGGGTCGCGGTCGCGCTGAAGCTTTCTTT
CASSPQGGRGRAEAFF
>.|TRBJ1-2|TRBV11-1|.
TGTGCCAGCAGCTTAGAGGGAGGGAGGGTCGCGAATGGCTACACCTTC
CASSLEGGRVANGYTF
>.|TRBJ2-7|TRBV2|.
TGTGCCAGCAGGTCCCGGGACGGGAGCTACGAGCAGTACTTC
CASRSRDGSYEQYF
>TRBD1|TRBJ1-2|TRBV11-2|.
TGTGCCAGCAGATACGGGACAGGGAGGTCGGGCTACACCTTC
CASRYGTGRSGYTF
>TRBD1|TRBJ1-3|TRBV7-6|.
TGTGCCAGCAGCCCTCATCGTACAGGGGAAACCATATATTTT
CASSPHRTGETIYF
>.|TRBJ1-1|TRBV5-1|.
TGCGCCAGCAGCTCGGGACAGAACACTGAAGCTTTCTTT
CASSSGQNTEAFF
>TRBD1|TRBJ2-5|TRBV5-1|once
TGCGCCTCAAAGGGACAGAGACAAGAGACCCAGTACTTC
CASKGQRQETQYF
>.|TRBJ2-3|TRBV27|.
TGTGCCAGCAGTTTTCTGGCGGGGGCGGGAGATACGCAGTATTTT
CASSFLAGAGDTQYF
>.|TRBJ1-4|TRBV6-1|.
TGTGCCAGTGGTGGATGGGATGAAAAACTGTTTTTT
CASGGWDEKLFF
>.|TRBJ1-6|TRBV15|.
TGTGCCACCAGCAGAGATCAAAGCGCACCCCTCCACTTT
CATSRDQSAPLHF
>TRBD2|TRBJ2-3|TRBV15|.
TGTGCCACCAGCAGAGGCCTAGCGGGGGGTCCAGCCCTCACAGATACGCAGTATTTT
CATSRGLAGGPALTDTQYF
>.|TRBJ2-3|TRBV28|.
TGTGCCAGCACCGGCAACCAGGGAGATACGCAGTATTTT
CASTGNQGDTQYF
>.|TRBJ2-5|TRBV2|.
TGTGCCAGCAGTGAATCGCTAAGGCCTATCCAGTACTTC
CASSESLRPIQYF
>.|TRBJ2-7|TRBV6-2/TRBV6-3|.
TGTGCCAGCAAGAGCGTCACGAGCTCCTACGAGCAGTACTTC
CASKSVTSSYEQYF